This TCR beta chain was sequenced in a study of regulatory T cells in long-lasting Graves disease. TCR beta libraries were built with iRepertoire HTBI primers and Arm-PCR of CDR3 regions. TCRdb reanalysed the multiplex PCR reads using MiXCR and keeps one entry per CDR3 protein. The sample lists 400,000 to 500,000 distinct CDR3 sequences, under 25% occurring once. J lost 8 bases, V lost 2 bases, and 9 bases had no gene match. The CDR3 loop spans 15 amino acids. Germline V gives CDR1 GTSNPN, CDR2 SVGIG (reference sequence). The time point here: persistent/refractory GD, antithyroid drugs over 5 years with positive TRAb. Generation of the TCR library employed RNA extracted from PBMCs. Per American Thyroid Association guidelines, Graves' disease was diagnosed.

The TCR originated in a female donor with Graves disease. This material consisted of peripheral blood mononuclear cells (PBMCs), taken when the disease was refractory, from a patient treated with antithyroid drugs. V usage is TRBV30 and J usage is TRBJ1-1, with 12 nucleotides matching TRBD1. CDR3 in amino acids: CAWSTPGQGAWEAFF. CDR3 nucleotides: TGTGCCTGGAGTACCCCGGGACAGGGGGCATGGGAAGCTTTCTTT.